One and the same sample provided the 30 T cell receptor beta chains below, sequenced in a study of regulatory T cells in long-lasting Graves disease. The TCR beta library used iRepertoire HTBI primers with Arm-PCR amplification of CDR3. TCRdb re-analysed the multiplex PCR reads in MiXCR, keeping a single row per CDR3 protein. There are 550,000 to 700,000 distinct CDR3 sequences in the sample; about 16% occur only once, and more than 10% lies in the top ten. Time point meaning: newly diagnosed GD, antithyroid drugs for less than 3 months. PBMCs were the source of the RNA used for TCR sequencing. The sample was also reused in another study, on T cells in Graves' hyperthyroidism and ophthalmopathy.

The starting material was peripheral blood mononuclear cells (PBMCs), obtained at new diagnosis, from a patient treated with antithyroid drugs. All receptors derive from a man between 18 and 29 years old with Graves disease.

The chain uses TRBV7-6 and TRBJ2-5; a possible D gene is TRBD1 (6 bases). V gave up 5 bases and J gave up 1 base, with 11 bases separating them. From germline, CDR1 is SGHVS and CDR2 FNYEAQ. The CDR3 sequence is 14 residues long. The CDR3 protein is CASSATGFQETQYF. The CDR3, as DNA: TGTGCCAGCAGCGCGACAGGATTCCAAGAGACCCAGTACTTC.

This clonotype was recorded a few times. This chain joins TRBV5-4 and TRBJ1-3; D ambiguous. This CDR3 comprises 15 residues. Germline V CDR1 and CDR2: SGHNT, YYREEE (reference sequence). Trimming pared 2 bases from V and 0 bases from J, leaving 9 bases between. In nucleotides, the CDR3 is TGTGCCAGCAGCTTTGGACCCGCCTCTGGAAACACCATATATTTT. Encoded protein: CASSFGPASGNTIYF.

This clonotype has more than one count but fewer than ten. The V gene is TRBV5-8, the J gene TRBJ2-6; D unresolved. Per the germline V gene, CDR1 is SGHTS and CDR2 is YDEGEE. Trimming pared 4 bases from V and 4 bases from J, leaving 9 bases between. The CDR3 is made up of 14 amino acids. This CDR3 reads CASSPLLGANVLTF. For the CDR3, the DNA is TGTGCCAGCAGCCCCTTGTTGGGGGCCAACGTCCTGACTTTC.

The CDR3 nucleotides are TGTGCCAGCGCGAAGGAAAGGGGGAATGAAAAACTGTTTTTT. Translating it yields CASAKERGNEKLFF. The J gene is TRBJ1-4, the V gene TRBV3-1; tentative D call: TRBD1 (6 bases). The CDR3 spans 14 residues. Trimming stripped 8 bases from V and 5 bases from J, with 15 bases between. CDR1 is LGHDT, CDR2 YNNKEL, per germline (reference sequence).

In this sample, this clonotype turned up many times. V is TRBV20-1 and J is TRBJ1-1, with a possible D match to TRBD1 (6 bases). Germline V CDR1 and CDR2: DFQATT, SNEGSKA (reference sequence). The length of the CDR3 is 13 residues. V dropped 6 bases and J dropped 2 bases, with 13 bases sitting between them. CDR3 nucleotides: TGCAGTGCCGAGGACAGACCCAACACTGAAGCTTTCTTT. This encodes CSAEDRPNTEAFF.

About this clonotype itself: Since the CDR3 does not end with the conserved phenylalanine or tryptophan, this likely comes from a read error. The DNA is omitted, as the CDR3 cannot be located on it reliably, and the CDR3 follows TCRdb's listing. The chain joins TRBV12-3 or TRBV12-4 to TRBJ2-6; the table gives TRBD1 as D, unverified against the DNA. The CDR3 length equals 8 residues, ends included. The CDR3 spells CASSLWGT.

Only a few counts were recorded for this clonotype. The V gene is TRBV19, the J gene TRBJ1-1; 10 nucleotides match TRBD1. Germline CDR1 is LNHDA and CDR2 is SQIVND (reference sequence). Unmatched junction bases numbered 7, after V lost 4 bases and J lost 2 bases. The CDR3 runs 16 residues. CDR3 coding DNA: TGTGCCAGTAGTACGTGGGACAGGGGAGATAACACTGAAGCTTTCTTT. Translated, it gives CASSTWDRGDNTEAFF.

At least ten counts were recorded for this clonotype. CDR3 residues: CASSGQGVYNEQFF. The CDR3 DNA is TGTGCCAGCAGCGGACAGGGGGTCTACAATGAGCAGTTCTTC. The chain joins TRBV12-3 or TRBV12-4 to TRBJ2-1; TRBD1 matches 10 bases. The CDR3 is 14 residues long. V lost 6 bases to trimming and J lost 3 bases; unmatched junction nucleotides: 2.

This clonotype appeared many times. The chain joins TRBV2 to TRBJ1-6, with D perhaps matching TRBD1 (5 bases). Trimming stripped 2 bases from V and 9 bases from J, with 14 bases between. CDR3 length: 15 residues. CDR1 SNHLY and CDR2 FYNNEI come from the germline V gene. CDR3 protein: CASSEMAREGSPLHF. The CDR3 nucleotides read TGTGCCAGCAGTGAAATGGCCAGGGAGGGTTCACCCCTCCACTTT.

Many counts were recorded for this clonotype. The chain carries TRBV7-9 and TRBJ2-7; 10 bases line up with TRBD2. The V segment lost 5 bases and the J segment 3 bases; nucleotides outside the gene matches: 13. CDR1 SEHNR and CDR2 FQNEAQ come from the germline V gene (reference sequence). CDR3 length: 17 residues. The CDR3 DNA is TGTGCCAGCAGCATCGAAGCCGCCGGGACTAGCGACTACGAGCAGTACTTC. It is translated as CASSIEAAGTSDYEQYF. Based on the CDR3 plus reference TRBV7-9 and TRBJ2-7, the full variable domain is DTGVSQNPRHKITKRGQNVTFRCDPISEHNRLYWYRQTLGQGPEFLTYFQNEAQLEKSRLLSDRFSAERPKGSFSTLEIQRTEQGDSAMYLCASSIEAAGTSDYEQYFGPGTRLTVT.

Comment on this clonotype: An end of the junction does not agree with germline; a read error may underlie this. The chain links TRBV28 to TRBJ2-1, with 9 bases lining up with TRBD1. This CDR3 has 14 residues. Per germline, CDR1 MDHEN and CDR2 SYDVKM. The CDR3 region is CASRHRGRYDEQFF. DNA for the CDR3: TGTGCCAGCAGACACAGGGGGCGCTACGATGAGCAGTTCTTC.

The sample holds many counts of this clonotype. The chain links TRBV28 to TRBJ2-2; no firm D call. CDR1 and CDR2 from the germline V gene are MDHEN and SYDVKM. V gave up 8 bases and J gave up 7 bases, with 17 bases separating them. The CDR3 length is 14 residues. Written as DNA, the CDR3 is TGTGCCAGCGGGTGGCAGGTTGTTATCGGGGAGCTGTTTTTT. This gives the protein CASGWQVVIGELFF.

Only a few counts were recorded for this clonotype. The genes are TRBV24-1 and TRBJ1-1; tentatively, D is TRBD1 (5 bases). This CDR3 spans 13 amino acids. CDR1 and CDR2 (germline): KGHDR, SFDVKD. Deletions cut 4 bases from V and 3 bases from J, with 8 bases between. The CDR3 DNA reads TGTGCCACCAGTGAAGGGGATTACACTGAAGCTTTCTTT. Its protein product is CATSEGDYTEAFF.

Regarding this clonotype: Since a much larger clone is just one base distant, this may be a read error. V is TRBV9 and J is TRBJ2-7; 11 bases agree with TRBD1. The germline gives CDR1 SGDLS, CDR2 YYNGEE. The CDR3 length is 16 residues. The CDR3 here is CATSADPGQGAGEQYF. The CDR3 DNA sequence: TGTGCCACCAGCGCTGATCCAGGACAGGGGGCTGGAGAGCAGTACTTC. Complete variable domain (other parts from reference TRBV9 and TRBJ2-7): DSGVTQTPKHLITATGQRVTLRCSPRSGDLSVYWYQQSLDQGLQFLIQYYNGEERAKGNILERFSAQQFPDLHSELNLSSLELGDSALYFCATSADPGQGAGEQYFGPGTRLTVT.

The chain recombines TRBV5-8 with TRBJ2-1; D not certain. The CDR3 has 16 amino acids. Germline CDR1 is SGHTS and CDR2 is YDEGEE. V lost 4 bases to trimming and J lost 1 base, with 15 bases between them. The CDR3 DNA sequence: TGTGCCAGCAGCCGCCGGGCGCCGAGGTCCTACAATGAGCAGTTCTTC. Encoded protein: CASSRRAPRSYNEQFF.

There are many counts of this clonotype. This chain uses TRBV29-1 with TRBJ2-5; maybe TRBD1 (6 bases). The CDR3 loop spans 14 amino acids. CDR1 and CDR2 from the germline V gene are SQVTM and ANQGSEA. Trimming shortened V by 8 bases and J by 2 bases, and 18 bases separated the two germline ends. The CDR3: CSLCPGERQETQYF. In DNA, the CDR3 is TGCAGCCTATGCCCAGGGGAGAGGCAAGAGACCCAGTACTTC.

In this sample, this clonotype turned up a few times. This chain links TRBV7-9 with TRBJ1-6; TRBD1 is a possible D gene (6 bases). The CDR3 runs to 12 residues. CDR1 and CDR2 from the germline V gene are SEHNR and FQNEAQ (reference sequence). Trimming stripped 5 bases from V and 9 bases from J, with 8 bases between. CDR3 protein: CASSVRGSPLHF. CDR3 bases: TGTGCCAGCAGCGTCAGGGGTTCACCCCTCCACTTT.

This clonotype was counted many times. The chain has TRBV6-1 and TRBJ1-1; 8 bases align to TRBD1. CDR3 length: 15 amino acids. The germline gives CDR1 MNHNS, CDR2 SASEGT. V was clipped by 5 bases and J by 6 bases; unmatched bases: 11. CDR3 DNA sequence: TGTGCCAGCAGTCTAACCAGGGGGCGGGAGGCTGAAGCTTTCTTT. It is translated as CASSLTRGREAEAFF.

This sequence joins TRBV27 and TRBJ2-1, with D tentatively TRBD2 (6 bases). Trimming left V 4 bases short and J 1 base short, with 8 bases between. CDR1 is MNHEY and CDR2 is SMNVEV in the germline V gene (reference sequence). CDR3 length: 14 residues. CDR3 in DNA: TGTGCCAGCAGTTCGGGGGATTCCTACAATGAGCAGTTCTTC. It is translated as CASSSGDSYNEQFF.

This clonotype was counted between two and nine times. The J gene is TRBJ1-4, the V gene TRBV5-1; 9 positions agree with TRBD1. This CDR3 is built from 15 residues. The J segment lost 7 bases and the V segment lost 4 bases, leaving 8 bases of the junction unmatched. From germline, CDR1 is SGHRS and CDR2 YFSETQ. CDR3 amino acids: CASSNTGGAGEKLFF. DNA for the CDR3: TGCGCCAGCAGCAATACAGGGGGCGCCGGTGAAAAACTGTTTTTT.

This clonotype was observed many times. V usage is TRBV2 and J usage is TRBJ1-5; possibly TRBD1 for D (6 bases). The V gene lost 5 bases and the J gene lost 6 bases, with 11 bases spanning the gap. This CDR3 is 13 amino acids long. Germline V CDR1 and CDR2: SNHLY, FYNNEI. The CDR3 loop is CASSSTGSQPQHF. CDR3 DNA sequence: TGTGCCAGCAGTTCGACAGGTAGTCAGCCCCAGCATTTT.

The V and J genes are TRBV7-3 and TRBJ2-7; TRBD1 matches 7 bases. Germline assignment: CDR1 SGHTA and CDR2 FQGTGA. V lost 5 bases to trimming and J lost 0 bases; unmatched junction nucleotides: 7. The CDR3 is 15 residues long. The CDR3 region is CASSQSGTASYEQYF. The CDR3 DNA is TGTGCCAGCAGCCAAAGTGGGACAGCCTCCTACGAGCAGTACTTC.

This chain links TRBV7-3 with TRBJ1-3; 8 bases agree with TRBD1. V shed 2 bases and J 10 bases; nucleotides not matched to a gene: 7. The CDR3 consists of 14 residues. The germline CDR1 and CDR2 sequences are SGHTA and FQGTGA. The DNA for the CDR3 is TGTGCCAGCAGCTTAGGACAGGGACGTCGGACCATATATTTT. Amino acid sequence: CASSLGQGRRTIYF.

This clonotype was seen many times. The genes are TRBV2 and TRBJ1-6, with a tentative D call TRBD1 (6 bases). The V end lost 8 bases, the J end lost 8 bases, and 16 bases lay between the germline ends. This CDR3 is built from 14 residues. Germline CDR1 SNHLY, CDR2 FYNNEI. The CDR3 is CASLHLTGDSPLHF. The CDR3 DNA reads as TGTGCCAGCCTACACTTGACAGGCGATTCACCCCTCCACTTT.

The table lists this clonotype with a few counts. The V and J genes are TRBV9 and TRBJ2-7; weak D call: TRBD1 (6 bases). Per germline, CDR1 SGDLS and CDR2 YYNGEE. This CDR3 is 14 amino acids long. V shed 0 bases and J shed 3 bases, with 10 bases lying between them. The CDR3 region has the DNA TGTGCCAGCAGCGTAGCAGGGGCTGACTACGAGCAGTACTTC. It yields the protein CASSVAGADYEQYF.

This chain connects TRBV20-1 to TRBJ1-6, with 8 bases lining up with TRBD1. The V gene's germline CDR1 is DFQATT and CDR2 SNEGSKA (reference sequence). Germline trimming cut 6 bases from V and 0 bases from J; bases unmatched to any gene: 10. This CDR3 region has 17 residues. The CDR3 loop reads CSAAPDRDSSYNSPLHF. CDR3 nucleotides: TGCAGTGCCGCCCCGGACAGGGATTCCTCCTATAATTCACCCCTCCACTTT.

This clonotype was seen many times. This chain uses TRBV20-1 with TRBJ2-1; 9 nucleotides agree with TRBD2. V lost 7 bases to trimming and J lost 2 bases; unmatched junction nucleotides: 3. The CDR3 totals 13 residues. Looked up from germline, CDR1 is DFQATT and CDR2 is SNEGSKA (reference sequence). In DNA form, the CDR3 reads TGCAGTGGGCGCGGGAGGGCCTACAATGAGCAGTTCTTC. It codes for CSGRGRAYNEQFF.

The J gene is TRBJ1-2, the V gene TRBV27, with D uncertain. This CDR3 has 12 residues. Germline-derived CDR1 and CDR2 are MNHEY and SMNVEV (reference sequence). V shed 11 bases and J shed 4 bases, with 14 bases lying between them. This chain's CDR3 is CAYVGSSYGYTF. CDR3 nucleotide sequence: TGTGCCTATGTGGGCAGCAGCTATGGCTACACCTTC.

Points on this clonotype: Given a far larger clone just one base away, this is likely a sequencing read error. This chain links TRBV12-3 or TRBV12-4 with TRBJ2-1; 7 bases line up with TRBD2. The DNA end lines up better with TRBJ2-5; the J call may be wrong. The CDR3 is 14 residues long. CDR3 protein: CGSSLHGGRETQYF. The CDR3 bases are TGTGGCAGCAGCTTACATGGCGGGAGAGAGACCCAGTACTTC.

This clonotype was observed many times. The chain recombines TRBV3-1 with TRBJ2-7; no definite D call. The length of the CDR3 is 14 residues. The V gene lost 1 base and the J gene lost 3 bases, with 10 bases spanning the gap. The germline gives CDR1 LGHDT, CDR2 YNNKEL (reference sequence). The CDR3 is CASSQVGSDYEQYF. CDR3 nucleotides: TGTGCCAGCAGCCAAGTGGGAAGTGACTACGAGCAGTACTTC.